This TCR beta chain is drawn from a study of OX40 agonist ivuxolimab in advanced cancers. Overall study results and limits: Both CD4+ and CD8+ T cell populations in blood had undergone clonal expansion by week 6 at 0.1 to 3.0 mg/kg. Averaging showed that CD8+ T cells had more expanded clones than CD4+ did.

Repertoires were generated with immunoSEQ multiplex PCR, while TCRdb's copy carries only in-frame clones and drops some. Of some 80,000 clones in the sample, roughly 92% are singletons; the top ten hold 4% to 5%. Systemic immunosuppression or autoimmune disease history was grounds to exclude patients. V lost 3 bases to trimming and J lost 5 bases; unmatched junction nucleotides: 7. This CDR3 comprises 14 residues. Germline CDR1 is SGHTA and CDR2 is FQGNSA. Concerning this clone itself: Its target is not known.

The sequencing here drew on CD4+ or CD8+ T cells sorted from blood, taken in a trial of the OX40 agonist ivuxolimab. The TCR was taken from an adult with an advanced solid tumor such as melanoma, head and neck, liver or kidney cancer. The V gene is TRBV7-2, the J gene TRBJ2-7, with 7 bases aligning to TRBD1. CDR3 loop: CASSFSQGTHEQYF. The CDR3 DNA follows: TGTGCCAGCAGCTTCTCACAGGGGACCCACGAGCAGTACTTC.